The rows below give T cell receptor beta chains drawn from one sample of a study of T cells in Graves' hyperthyroidism and ophthalmopathy. TCRdb fed the multiplex PCR reads into MiXCR, producing one record per CDR3 protein. The repertoire holds about 520,000 distinct CDR3 sequences, with about a fifth as singletons. Specimen: blood. The receptors were gathered from a young man with Graves' hyperthyroidism. The CDR3 runs from the conserved cysteine through the conserved F or W. The order of the fields is clone size, D gene, V gene, J gene, CDR3 protein, CDR3 DNA. A D gene is named only where the DNA matches it firmly. The size field is filled for only some rows; it gives once, few, many or a size class.

few	.	TRBV4-3	TRBJ2-7	CASSQPTRGRNSYEQYF	TGCGCCAGCAGCCAGCCTACGCGCGGACGGAACTCCTACGAGCAGTACTTC
.	.	TRBV3-1	TRBJ2-5	CASSLKARTYSGKTQYF	TGTGCCAGCAGCCTCAAGGCCCGGACCTATTCGGGGAAGACCCAGTACTTC
many	TRBD2	TRBV12-3/TRBV12-4	TRBJ2-5	CASSVLAGGRETQYF	TGTGCCAGCAGTGTCCTAGCGGGGGGGAGAGAGACCCAGTACTTC
few	TRBD1	TRBV27	TRBJ2-6	CASSLLRTGFGANVLTF	TGTGCCAGCAGTTTGTTAAGGACAGGGTTCGGGGCCAACGTCCTGACTTTC
many	.	TRBV11-2	TRBJ2-2	CASSLDRTRPTGELFF	TGTGCCAGCAGCTTAGATCGTACCAGACCCACCGGGGAGCTGTTTTTT
many	.	TRBV6-1	TRBJ2-5	CASSAGIQETQYF	TGTGCCAGCAGTGCGGGGATCCAAGAGACCCAGTACTTC
many	.	TRBV5-4	TRBJ2-7	CASSSDLPGTYEQYF	TGTGCCAGCAGCTCGGATCTGCCAGGGACCTACGAGCAGTACTTC
many	.	TRBV5-1	TRBJ1-1	CASHPGTGNTEAFF	TGCGCCAGCCACCCCGGAACCGGGAACACTGAAGCTTTCTTT
few	.	TRBV6-1	TRBJ2-5	CASSIGKTQYF	TGTGCTAGTTCAATAGGGAAGACCCAGTACTTC
once	TRBD1	TRBV6-1	TRBJ1-2	CASSLRGARNGYTF	TGTGCCAGCAGCCTCAGGGGGGCGCGTAACGGCTACACCTTC
few	.	TRBV9	TRBJ2-2	CASSADGGYTGELFF	TGTGCCAGCAGCGCCGATGGGGGGTACACCGGGGAGCTGTTTTTT
many	TRBD1	TRBV19	TRBJ1-1	CASEEGTGGTEAFF	TGTGCCAGTGAGGAAGGGACAGGGGGCACTGAAGCTTTCTTT
.	.	TRBV11-1	TRBJ1-5	CASRSSPQGSNQPQHF	TGTGCCAGCAGGTCAAGTCCCCAGGGCAGCAATCAGCCCCAGCATTTT
many	.	TRBV5-1	TRBJ2-7	CASSLGKSSYEQYF	TGCGCCAGCAGCCTCGGGAAAAGCTCCTACGAGCAGTACTTC
many	TRBD1	TRBV6-1	TRBJ2-7	CASRGTGYEQYF	TGTGCCAGCAGGGGGACAGGTTACGAGCAGTACTTC
many	.	TRBV5-1	TRBJ1-1	CASSLEGGNEAFF	TGCGCCAGCAGCTTGGAGGGGGGGAACGAAGCTTTCTTT
many	TRBD2	TRBV6-1	TRBJ2-5	CASSNSGGAGETQYF	TGTGCCAGCAGTAACAGCGGGGGGGCAGGGGAGACCCAGTACTTC
few	.	TRBV27	TRBJ2-5	CASSLYGASETQYF	TGTGCCAGCAGTTTATATGGGGCCTCGGAGACCCAGTACTTC
.	.	TRBV28	TRBJ1-6	CASSFVLGQPKDSPLHF	TGTGCCAGCAGTTTCGTGCTAGGACAGCCAAAGGATTCACCCCTCCACTTT
.	.	TRBV18	TRBJ1-1	CASSPLGRTNTEAFF	TGTGCCAGCTCACCGCTCGGCAGGACGAACACTGAAGCTTTCTTT
many	TRBD1	TRBV6-2/TRBV6-3	TRBJ2-2	CASRAGQVNTGELFF	TGTGCCAGCCGGGCGGGACAGGTGAACACCGGGGAGCTGTTTTTT
many	.	TRBV7-3	TRBJ2-7	CASSLKREREQYF	TGTGCCAGCAGCCTAAAAAGAGAGAGGGAGCAGTACTTC
many	TRBD1	TRBV6-1	TRBJ1-5	CASSEIGQGLNQPQHF	TGTGCCAGCAGTGAAATTGGACAGGGGCTAAATCAGCCCCAGCATTTT
.	.	TRBV7-8	TRBJ1-1	CASSLAVGGTEACF	TGTGCCAGCAGCTTAGCGGTCGGCGGGACTGAAGCTTGCTTT
few	TRBD1	TRBV4-1	TRBJ1-5	CASSQPRAGGRRNQPQHF	TGCGCCAGCAGCCAGCCCCGGGCAGGGGGCCGACGCAATCAGCCCCAGCATTTT
once	.	TRBV11-3	TRBJ1-1	CASSLEGAWSTEAFF	TGTGCCAGCAGCTTAGAAGGGGCATGGAGCACTGAAGCTTTCTTT
few	TRBD1	TRBV7-3	TRBJ1-1	CASSPGDSAHTEAFF	TGTGCCAGCAGCCCAGGGGACAGCGCCCACACTGAAGCTTTCTTT
many	TRBD1	TRBV12-3/TRBV12-4	TRBJ1-1	CASSSTGESEAFF	TGTGCCAGCAGTTCAACAGGGGAGTCTGAAGCTTTCTTT
many	.	TRBV19	TRBJ2-5	CASSITGMETQYF	TGTGCCAGTAGTATTACGGGGATGGAGACCCAGTACTTC
many	.	TRBV7-9	TRBJ2-2	CASSNYGELFF	TGTGCCAGCAGCAACTACGGGGAGCTGTTTTTT
.	.	TRBV4-1	TRBJ2-5	CASSQPQGLETQYF	TGCGCCAGCAGCCAACCACAGGGCTTGGAGACCCAGTACTTC
many	.	TRBV19	TRBJ2-5	CASSMRALQETQYF	TGTGCCAGTAGTATGAGGGCACTACAAGAGACCCAGTACTTC
many	.	TRBV29-1	TRBJ1-1	CSAAMNTEAFF	TGCAGCGCCGCTATGAACACTGAAGCTTTCTTT
few	.	TRBV7-8	TRBJ2-5	CASSNRVFDETQYF	TGTGCCAGCAGTAACAGGGTTTTCGACGAGACCCAGTACTTC
.	.	TRBV24-1	TRBJ1-6	CATSDARSGNSPLHF	TGTGCCACCAGTGATGCACGGTCAGGGAATTCACCCCTCCACTTT
many	TRBD1	TRBV12-3/TRBV12-4	TRBJ2-7	CASSTLTGGSYEQYF	TGTGCCAGCAGTACGCTGACAGGGGGGTCCTACGAGCAGTACTTC